This T cell receptor (beta chain) was captured by sequencing in a study of blood T cell repertoires in COVID-19. For the study at large: Samples came from the United States, Italy and Spain, spanning acute and convalescent COVID-19.

Germline V lookup: CDR1 SGDLS, CDR2 YYNGEE. V shed 3 bases and J shed 0 bases, with 12 bases lying between them. There are 15 residues in the CDR3. Clones were sequenced by immunoSEQ multiplex PCR, and TCRdb holds only the in-frame ones, with some missing. The data show about 110,000 clones, about 90% seen once. The chain uses TRBV9 and TRBJ1-1; D might be TRBD1 (6 bases). This sequence was found in a human donor in a cohort sampled during active COVID-19. The sequenced sample consisted of peripheral blood. The CDR3 spells CASSASTGMNTEAFF. CDR3 nucleotides: TGTGCCAGCAGCGCCTCGACAGGAATGAACACTGAAGCTTTCTTT.